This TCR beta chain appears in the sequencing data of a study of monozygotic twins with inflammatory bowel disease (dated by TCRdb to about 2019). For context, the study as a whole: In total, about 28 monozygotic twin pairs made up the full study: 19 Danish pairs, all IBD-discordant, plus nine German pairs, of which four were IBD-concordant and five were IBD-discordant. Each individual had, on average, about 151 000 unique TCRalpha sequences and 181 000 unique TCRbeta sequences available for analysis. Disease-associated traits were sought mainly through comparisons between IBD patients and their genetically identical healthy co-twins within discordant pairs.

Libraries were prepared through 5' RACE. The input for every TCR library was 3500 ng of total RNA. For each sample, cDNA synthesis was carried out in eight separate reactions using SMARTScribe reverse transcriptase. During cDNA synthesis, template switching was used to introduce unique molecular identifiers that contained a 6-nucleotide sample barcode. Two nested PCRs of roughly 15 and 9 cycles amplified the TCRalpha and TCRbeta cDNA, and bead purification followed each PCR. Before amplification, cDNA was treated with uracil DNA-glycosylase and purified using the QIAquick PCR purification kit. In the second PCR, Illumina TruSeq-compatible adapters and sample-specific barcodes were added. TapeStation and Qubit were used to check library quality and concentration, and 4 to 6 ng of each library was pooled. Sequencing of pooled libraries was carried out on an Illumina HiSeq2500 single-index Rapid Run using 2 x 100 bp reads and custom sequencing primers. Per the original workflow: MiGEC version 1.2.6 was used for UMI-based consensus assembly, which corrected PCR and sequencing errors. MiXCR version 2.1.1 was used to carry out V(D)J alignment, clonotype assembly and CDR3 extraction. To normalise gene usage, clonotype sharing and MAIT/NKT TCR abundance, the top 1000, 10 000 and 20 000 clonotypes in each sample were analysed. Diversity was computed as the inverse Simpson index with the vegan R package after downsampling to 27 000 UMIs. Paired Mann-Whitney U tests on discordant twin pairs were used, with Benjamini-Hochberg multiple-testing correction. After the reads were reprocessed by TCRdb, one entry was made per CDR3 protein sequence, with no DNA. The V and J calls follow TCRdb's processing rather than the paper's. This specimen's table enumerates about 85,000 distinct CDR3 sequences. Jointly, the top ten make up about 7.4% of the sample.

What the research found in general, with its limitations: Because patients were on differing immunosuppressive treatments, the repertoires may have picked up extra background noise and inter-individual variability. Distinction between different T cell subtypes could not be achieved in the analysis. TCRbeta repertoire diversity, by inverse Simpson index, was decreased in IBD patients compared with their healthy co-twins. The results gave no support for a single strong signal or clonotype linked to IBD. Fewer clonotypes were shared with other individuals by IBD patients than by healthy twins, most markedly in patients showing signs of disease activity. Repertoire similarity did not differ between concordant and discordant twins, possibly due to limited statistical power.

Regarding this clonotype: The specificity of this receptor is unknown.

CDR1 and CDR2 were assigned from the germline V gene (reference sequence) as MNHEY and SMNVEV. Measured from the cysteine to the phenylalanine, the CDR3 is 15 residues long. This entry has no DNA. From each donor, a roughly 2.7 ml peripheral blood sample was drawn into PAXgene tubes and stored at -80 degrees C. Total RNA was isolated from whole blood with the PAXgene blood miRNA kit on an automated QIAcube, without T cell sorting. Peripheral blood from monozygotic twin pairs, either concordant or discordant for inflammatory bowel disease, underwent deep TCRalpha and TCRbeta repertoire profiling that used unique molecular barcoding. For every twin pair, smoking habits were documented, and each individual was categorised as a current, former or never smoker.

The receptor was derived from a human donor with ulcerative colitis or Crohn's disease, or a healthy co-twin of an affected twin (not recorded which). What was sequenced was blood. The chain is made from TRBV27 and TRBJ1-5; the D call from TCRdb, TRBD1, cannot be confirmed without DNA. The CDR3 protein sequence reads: CASSLGGTGGQPQHF.